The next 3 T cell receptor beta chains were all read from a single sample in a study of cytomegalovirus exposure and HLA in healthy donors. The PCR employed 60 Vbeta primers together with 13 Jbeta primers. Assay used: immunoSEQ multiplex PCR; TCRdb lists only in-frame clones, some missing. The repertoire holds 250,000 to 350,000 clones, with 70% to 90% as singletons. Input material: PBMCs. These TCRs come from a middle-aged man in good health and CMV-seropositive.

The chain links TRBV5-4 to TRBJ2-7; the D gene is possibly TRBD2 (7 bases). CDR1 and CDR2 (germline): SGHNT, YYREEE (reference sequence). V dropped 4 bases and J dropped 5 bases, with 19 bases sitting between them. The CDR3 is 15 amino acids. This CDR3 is CASSVGGGRLDEQYF. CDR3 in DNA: TGTGCCAGCAGCGTGGGGGGCGGGAGATTGGACGAGCAGTACTTC. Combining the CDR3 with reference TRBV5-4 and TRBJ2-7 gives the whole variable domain ETGVTQSPTHLIKTRGQQVTLRCSSQSGHNTVSWYQQALGQGPQFIFQYYREEENGRGNFPPRFSGLQFPNYSSELNVNALELDDSALYLCASSVGGGRLDEQYFGPGTRLTVT.

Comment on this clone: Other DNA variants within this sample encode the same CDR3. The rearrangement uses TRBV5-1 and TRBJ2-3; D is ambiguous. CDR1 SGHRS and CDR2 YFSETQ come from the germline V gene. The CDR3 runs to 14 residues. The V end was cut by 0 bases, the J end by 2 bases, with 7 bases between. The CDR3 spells CASSLGLDTDTQYF. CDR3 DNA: TGCGCCAGCAGCTTGGGACTGGACACAGATACGCAGTATTTT. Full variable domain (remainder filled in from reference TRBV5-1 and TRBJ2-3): KAGVTQTPRYLIKTRGQQVTLSCSPISGHRSVSWYQQTPGQGLQFLFEYFSETQRNKGNFPGRFSGRQFSNSRSEMNVSTLELGDSALYLCASSLGLDTDTQYFGPGTRLTVL.

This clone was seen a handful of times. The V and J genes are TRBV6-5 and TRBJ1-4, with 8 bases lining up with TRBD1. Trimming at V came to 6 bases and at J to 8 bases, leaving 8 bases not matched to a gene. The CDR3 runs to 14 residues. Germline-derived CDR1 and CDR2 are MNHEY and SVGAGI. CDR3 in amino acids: CASSFGQGSEKLFF. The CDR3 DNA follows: TGTGCCAGCAGCTTCGGACAGGGTTCGGAAAAACTGTTTTTT.